Below are 14 T cell receptor beta chains sequenced from a single sample in a study of shared clonotypes between healthy human individuals. Assay: immunoSEQ multiplex PCR; the TCRdb copy retains only in-frame clones and omits some. The sample shows roughly 650,000 clones, around 97% of them seen only once. Input material: naive CD4+ T cells sorted from blood. The subset is: CD45RA+ positively selected. The receptors shown here come from a woman aged 30 to 39 in good health.

The J gene is TRBJ1-4, the V gene TRBV7-6, with D perhaps TRBD1 (6 bases). The CDR3 sequence is 15 residues long. The V gene's germline CDR1 is SGHVS and CDR2 FNYEAQ. With 5 bases removed from V and 7 bases from J, the gap between germline ends came to 17 bases. The CDR3 sequence: CASSPIGGSTEKLFF. CDR3 nucleotide sequence: TGTGCCAGCAGCCCTATAGGGGGTTCCACTGAAAAACTGTTTTTT.

The table lists this clone with a count of one. This sequence joins TRBV6-5 and TRBJ2-5; perhaps D is TRBD1 or TRBD2 (6 bases each). V gave up 2 bases and J gave up 4 bases, with 14 bases separating them. This CDR3 contains 15 residues. The germline CDR1 and CDR2 sequences are MNHEY and SVGAGI. The CDR3 DNA follows: TGTGCCAGCAGTTACAATCAGGGGCGGGGAGAGACCCAGTACTTC. Amino acids: CASSYNQGRGETQYF.

The rearrangement uses TRBV4-1 and TRBJ2-6; no firm D call. CDR1 is MGHRA and CDR2 is YSYEKL in the germline V gene. V was cut by 3 bases and J by 0 bases, with 12 bases left in between. The CDR3 sequence is 17 residues long. CDR3 DNA: TGCGCCAGCAGCCACGGTAGCCTAAACTCTGGGGCCAACGTCCTGACTTTC. Translated: CASSHGSLNSGANVLTF.

V is TRBV18 and J is TRBJ2-5; the D call may be TRBD1 or TRBD2 (5 bases each). Germline values: CDR1 KGHSH, CDR2 LQKENI. V lost 5 bases and J lost 5, with 18 bases in between. This CDR3 region has 15 residues. CDR3 amino acids: CASSSALFGGETQYF. In DNA, the CDR3 is TGTGCCAGCTCATCGGCCCTATTTGGGGGTGAGACCCAGTACTTC.

The genes are TRBV5-4 and TRBJ2-7; TRBD2 is a possible D gene (7 bases). Germline-derived CDR1 and CDR2 are SGHNT and YYREEE (reference sequence). The CDR3 is made up of 17 amino acids. V lost 3 bases, J lost 9 bases, and 28 bases lay in between. The CDR3 loop is CASSSPVGAGEKVAQYF. CDR3 in DNA: TGTGCCAGCAGCTCTCCTGTGGGGGCGGGAGAGAAGGTTGCGCAGTACTTC.

CDR3 bases: TGTGCCAGCAGCCAAGATCGGGGGATAGGGCTGCGGAACACCGGGGAGCTGTTTTTT. Translated, it gives CASSQDRGIGLRNTGELFF. V usage is TRBV4-2 and J usage is TRBJ2-2, with D tentatively TRBD2 (6 bases). V gave up 0 bases and J gave up 1 base, with 18 bases separating them. CDR3 length: 19 residues. Germline CDR1 is LGHNA and CDR2 is YNFKEQ.

This chain connects TRBV10-3 to TRBJ1-3; 7 positions match TRBD1. The CDR3 totals 15 residues. Trimming removed 10 bases from V and 0 bases from J; junction bases left unmatched: 9. Germline V gene data show CDR1 as ENHRY and CDR2 as SYGVKD. The CDR3 here is CATGTEQYSGNTIYF. The CDR3 DNA reads as TGTGCCACCGGGACAGAACAATACTCTGGAAACACCATATATTTT.

This sequence joins TRBV28 and TRBJ1-1; D is unclear. The CDR3 totals 18 residues. Trimming pared 5 bases from V and 4 bases from J, leaving 26 bases between. Germline V gene data show CDR1 as MDHEN and CDR2 as SYDVKM. Written as DNA, the CDR3 is TGTGCCAGCAGTCCTCCGGTGAAAAGCCGGACCCTGGTCACTGAAGCTTTCTTT. This translates into CASSPPVKSRTLVTEAFF.

The V and J genes are TRBV6-5 and TRBJ1-1; no clear D gene. Per the germline V gene, CDR1 is MNHEY and CDR2 is SVGAGI. The CDR3 spans 12 residues. Between the trimmed V and J ends, which lost 4 bases and 10 bases, there was a span of 13 bases. The CDR3 reads CASSSATTRAFF. The CDR3 coding sequence is TGTGCCAGCAGTTCGGCGACGACACGAGCTTTCTTT.

The chain is built from TRBV28 and TRBJ2-7; 7 bases align to TRBD1. Trimming took 10 bases from V and 2 from J; bases not matched to a gene: 5. The CDR3 covers 12 residues. Germline V gives CDR1 MDHEN, CDR2 SYDVKM. The CDR3: CATRDRPYEQYF. The CDR3 nucleotides are TGTGCCACCCGGGACAGACCCTACGAGCAGTACTTC. Full variable domain (remainder filled in from reference TRBV28 and TRBJ2-7): DVKVTQSSRYLVKRTGEKVFLECVQDMDHENMFWYRQDPGLGLRLIYFSYDVKMKEKGDIPEGYSVSREKKERFSLILESASTNQTSMYLCATRDRPYEQYFGPGTRLTVT.

This chain uses TRBV27 with TRBJ2-6; no clear D gene. The V end was cut by 4 bases, the J end by 0 bases, with 10 bases between. The CDR3 is made up of 16 amino acids. CDR1 is MNHEY, CDR2 SMNVEV, per germline (reference sequence). DNA for the CDR3: TGTGCCAGCAGTTACGGTCCCAACTCTGGGGCCAACGTCCTGACTTTC. Its protein is CASSYGPNSGANVLTF.

The gene calls are TRBV6-5 and TRBJ1-2; no definite D call. The CDR3 runs to 14 residues. Trimming stripped 6 bases from V and 5 bases from J, with 16 bases between. The V gene's germline CDR1 is MNHEY and CDR2 SVGAGI. The CDR3 bases are TGTGCCAGCAGGGGTACAGCCGATTCTTATGGCTACACCTTC. Translated, it gives CASRGTADSYGYTF.

This clone was seen only once. The chain joins TRBV28 to TRBJ2-2, with 9 nucleotides matching TRBD1. Trimming cost V 8 bases and J 2 bases; bases outside gene matches: 3. CDR3 length: 14 residues. CDR1 is MDHEN and CDR2 is SYDVKM in the germline V gene. Here the CDR3 DNA reads TGTGCCAGCTTACAGGGGGCAAACACCGGGGAGCTGTTTTTT. Its translation: CASLQGANTGELFF.

This chain uses TRBV5-1 with TRBJ2-7; D uncertain. Germline V CDR1 and CDR2: SGHRS, YFSETQ. With 5 bases removed from V and 4 bases from J, the gap between germline ends came to 16 bases. The CDR3 contains 14 residues. CDR3 nucleotide sequence: TGCGCCAGCAGTTTTGGGCAGGTCCCTTACGAGCAGTACTTC. The encoded protein is CASSFGQVPYEQYF.